The present T cell receptor (beta chain) was sequenced within a study of blood T cell repertoires in COVID-19. Overall study: Sources were T cells, B-cell-depleted T cells, or PBMCs; the material itself was cDNA or gDNA.

The CDR3 length is 16 residues. The germline CDR1 and CDR2 sequences are MNHNS and SASEGT. V dropped 0 bases and J dropped 4 bases, with 12 bases sitting between them. Under the authors' procedure: Reference gene primer amplification gave estimated nucleated cell counts. The protocol was immunoSEQ multiplex PCR, while the TCRdb copy is restricted to in-frame clones and leaves out a portion. V, J and clone size were drawn from that table, and D and trimming were deduced from the DNA. Among 30,000 to 40,000 clones listed, roughly 70% were seen once. The sequence came from a man in his 70s with COVID-19, enrolled during active disease. The chain links TRBV6-1 to TRBJ2-2, with D unclear. Sample: peripheral blood. The CDR3 DNA reads as TGTGCCAGCAGTGAAGCGCCCGACAAAAGCACCGGGGAGCTGTTTTTT. Amino acid sequence: CASSEAPDKSTGELFF.